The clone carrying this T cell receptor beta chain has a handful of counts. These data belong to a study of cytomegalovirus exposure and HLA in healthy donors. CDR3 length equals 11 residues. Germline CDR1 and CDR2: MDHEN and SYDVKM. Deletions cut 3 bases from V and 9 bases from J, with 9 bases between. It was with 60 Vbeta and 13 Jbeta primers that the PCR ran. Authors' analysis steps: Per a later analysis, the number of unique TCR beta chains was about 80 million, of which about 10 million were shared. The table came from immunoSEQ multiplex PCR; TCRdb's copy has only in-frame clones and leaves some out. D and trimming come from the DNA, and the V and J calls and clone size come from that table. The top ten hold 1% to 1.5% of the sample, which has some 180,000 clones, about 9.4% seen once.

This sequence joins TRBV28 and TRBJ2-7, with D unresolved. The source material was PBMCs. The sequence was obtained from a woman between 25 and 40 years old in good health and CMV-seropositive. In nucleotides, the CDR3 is TGTGCCAGCAGTTTTACAACCACGCAGTACTTC. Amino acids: CASSFTTTQYF.